This is a list of T cell receptor beta chains from one sample in a study of T-cell reconstitution after alpha-beta-depleted transplantation in children. A single record per CDR3 protein comes from TCRdb applying MiXCR to the PCR reads. The data contain around 200,000 distinct CDR3 sequences, roughly a tenth of them seen just once; the ten biggest clones take up about 6.2%. The sequenced sample was PBMCs from the stem cell graft donor, obtained from the stem cell graft. These receptors were collected from a human donor who donated a stem cell graft to a child with acute lymphoblastic leukemia. CDR3s include the opening cysteine and the closing phenylalanine or tryptophan. The D gene is left open where the match is weak. Size is omitted from some rows. Given values are once, few, many or a class for expanded clones.

CDR3 DNA: TGCGCCAGCAGCCTCGAGAACACCGGGGAGCTGTTTTTT
CDR3 protein: CASSLENTGELFF
V gene: TRBV12-3/TRBV12-4
D gene: .
clone size: many
J gene: TRBJ2-2

CDR3 DNA: TGTGCCAGCAGTCCCATCACCGGGGAGCTGTTTTTT
CDR3 protein: CASSPITGELFF
V gene: TRBV27
D gene: .
clone size: many
J gene: TRBJ2-2

CDR3 DNA: TGTGCCACCAGTGACCCCGGGGGGTACTACAATGAGCAGTTCTTC
CDR3 protein: CATSDPGGYYNEQFF
V gene: TRBV24-1
D gene: TRBD2
clone size: many
J gene: TRBJ2-1

CDR3 DNA: TGTGCCAGCAGTCCCCGGTGGGGTAAAGTCTACGAGCAGTACTTC
CDR3 protein: CASSPRWGKVYEQYF
V gene: TRBV6-1
D gene: .
clone size: .
J gene: TRBJ2-7

CDR3 DNA: TGCTCCAGCAGCCGGGACGCTAATGAAAAACTGTTTTTT
CDR3 protein: CSSSRDANEKLFF
V gene: TRBV4-3
D gene: .
clone size: many
J gene: TRBJ1-4

CDR3 DNA: TGTGCCAGCAGCTTACTAGGAAACCCTATGGATACGCAGTATTTT
CDR3 protein: CASSLLGNPMDTQYF
V gene: TRBV7-9
D gene: .
clone size: .
J gene: TRBJ2-3

CDR3 DNA: TGCAGTGCTACCACTCAAGATGGAGTAGTCGAGACCCAGTACTTC
CDR3 protein: CSATTQDGVVETQYF
V gene: TRBV20-1
D gene: .
clone size: many
J gene: TRBJ2-5

CDR3 DNA: TGTGCCAGCAGTTACTCGGAACTAATGCAGTTCTTC
CDR3 protein: CASSYSELMQFF
V gene: TRBV6-6
D gene: .
clone size: few
J gene: TRBJ2-1

CDR3 DNA: TGTGCCAGCAGTTACAATTTTCCCTCCGGGGGGACCCAGTACTTC
CDR3 protein: CASSYNFPSGGTQYF
V gene: TRBV6-5
D gene: .
clone size: many
J gene: TRBJ2-5

CDR3 DNA: TGTGCCATCAGGCCGGGACTAGCGAGGAATGAGCAGTTCTTC
CDR3 protein: CAIRPGLARNEQFF
V gene: TRBV10-3
D gene: TRBD2
clone size: many
J gene: TRBJ2-1

CDR3 DNA: TGTGCCAGCAGTTCCCTCCAGGGATACAATCAGCCCCAGCATTTT
CDR3 protein: CASSSLQGYNQPQHF
V gene: TRBV6-5
D gene: .
clone size: .
J gene: TRBJ1-5

CDR3 DNA: TGTGCCAGCAGTATCGAGCGCACAGGGCACAATGAGCAGTTCTTC
CDR3 protein: CASSIERTGHNEQFF
V gene: TRBV2
D gene: .
clone size: .
J gene: TRBJ2-1

CDR3 DNA: TGCAGTGCTAGAGCGCCTAGCGGGGTCCCCTACGAGCAGTACTTC
CDR3 protein: CSARAPSGVPYEQYF
V gene: TRBV20-1
D gene: TRBD2
clone size: .
J gene: TRBJ2-7

CDR3 DNA: TGTGCCAGCAGCTCCGAGACTAGCCGAGAGTCAGTTGGGTACGAGCAGTACTTC
CDR3 protein: CASSSETSRESVGYEQYF
V gene: TRBV4-2
D gene: TRBD2
clone size: few
J gene: TRBJ2-7

CDR3 DNA: TGTGCCAGCAGCCAAGATCGCGGACTAGCGGGGGGAGTGAATGAAGAGACCCAGTACTTC
CDR3 protein: CASSQDRGLAGGVNEETQYF
V gene: TRBV3-1
D gene: TRBD2
clone size: many
J gene: TRBJ2-5

CDR3 DNA: TGTGCCAGCACCTACAGGGCTTGGGATTCACCCCTCCACTTT
CDR3 protein: CASTYRAWDSPLHF
V gene: TRBV6-2/TRBV6-3
D gene: .
clone size: many
J gene: TRBJ1-6

CDR3 DNA: TGCGCCAGCAGCTTGGATGGGACAGGCGGGGGGGAAGCTTTCTTT
CDR3 protein: CASSLDGTGGGEAFF
V gene: TRBV5-1
D gene: TRBD1
clone size: .
J gene: TRBJ1-1

CDR3 DNA: TGTGCCAGCAGTCTTGCCTCACCGGACAGGCGCCCATTTTCATACAATGAGCAGTTCTTC
CDR3 protein: CASSLASPDRRPFSYNEQFF
V gene: TRBV2
D gene: TRBD1
clone size: .
J gene: TRBJ2-1

CDR3 DNA: TGTGCCAGCTCACCACAGAGGTCCGATAATTCACCCCTCCACTTT
CDR3 protein: CASSPQRSDNSPLHF
V gene: TRBV18
D gene: .
clone size: few
J gene: TRBJ1-6

CDR3 DNA: TGCGCCAGCAGCCAAGGGCTGACAGAATACGAGCAGTACTTC
CDR3 protein: CASSQGLTEYEQYF
V gene: TRBV4-1
D gene: .
clone size: many
J gene: TRBJ2-7

CDR3 DNA: TGCAGCGGACAACCCAACGGGGAACATGGCTACACCTTC
CDR3 protein: CSGQPNGEHGYTF
V gene: TRBV20-1
D gene: .
clone size: .
J gene: TRBJ1-2

CDR3 DNA: TGTGCCAGCAGCCCGAAGAGTCCGACAGGGACAGCCGGGGAGCTGTTTTTT
CDR3 protein: CASSPKSPTGTAGELFF
V gene: TRBV3-1
D gene: TRBD1
clone size: few
J gene: TRBJ2-2

CDR3 DNA: TGTGCCAGCAGTCGCGCGGGACAGCCGAACACTGAAGCTTTCTTT
CDR3 protein: CASSRAGQPNTEAFF
V gene: TRBV6-5
D gene: TRBD1
clone size: .
J gene: TRBJ1-1

CDR3 DNA: TGTGCCAGCAGCTTAGAGACTCCCGGCTACGAGCAGTACTTC
CDR3 protein: CASSLETPGYEQYF
V gene: TRBV7-4
D gene: .
clone size: .
J gene: TRBJ2-7